This TCR beta chain originates from a study of T cells in Graves' hyperthyroidism and ophthalmopathy. Whole-study results and caveats: Also found in blood were most expanded thyroid clonotypes above 0.001. Ophthalmopathy was predicted by the model a median of roughly 6 months ahead of onset.

RNA transcripts provided the source from which TCR beta CDR3 regions were amplified. The TCR CDR3 first-round RT-PCR relied on the HTBI primer set. TCRdb redid the calling of the multiplex PCR reads with MiXCR, one entry per CDR3 protein. The sample has a few hundred thousand distinct CDR3 sequences, about an eighth seen once. In germline, CDR1 is SNHLY, CDR2 FYNNEI. The length of the CDR3 is 14 residues. V lost 5 bases, J lost 3 bases, and 11 bases lay in between. Patients showing uncontrolled infection, other autoimmune disease, pregnancy or lactation were ineligible. This clonotype was counted many times. Its antigen is unknown.

The chain employs TRBV2 and TRBJ1-5; D is perhaps TRBD1 (5 bases). The sample consisted of blood. The clonotype comes from a woman aged 40 to 50 with Graves' ophthalmopathy. For the CDR3, the DNA is TGTGCCAGCAGTTTCGGGACGGACAATCAGCCCCAGCATTTT. Amino acids: CASSFGTDNQPQHF.